This T cell receptor (beta chain) was sequenced during a study of cytotoxic CD8 clonotypes in ibrutinib-treated CLL. The overall study: Specimens for response were gathered following a median about a year of therapy, spanning 6 to 36. Broader study findings: Stable or contracted on treatment, public clonotypes were also uncommon. Samples from sustained-remission and progressing patients were taken at different times.

Sequenced by immunoSEQ multiplex PCR; TCRdb stores in-frame clones only, minus some. The table has 150,000 to 200,000 clones, roughly 88% seen once; the top ten hold about 2.9%. Trimming removed 4 bases at V and 0 bases at J, with 9 bases between. The CDR3 runs 14 residues. CDR1 SNHLY and CDR2 FYNNEI come from the germline V gene. On this clone itself: Its specificity is not known.

The chain uses TRBV2 and TRBJ2-5; D is ambiguous. The source is a human donor with chronic lymphocytic leukemia. This specimen was PBMCs, taken at disease progression, from a patient treated with ibrutinib. CDR3 amino acids: CASSADRYQETQYF. In nucleotides, the CDR3 is TGTGCCAGCAGTGCAGACCGGTACCAAGAGACCCAGTACTTC. The entire variable domain, with the rest obtained from reference TRBV2 and TRBJ2-5, is as follows: EPEVTQTPSHQVTQMGQEVILRCVPISNHLYFYWYRQILGQKVEFLVSFYNNEISEKSEIFDDQFSVERPDGSNFTLKIRSTKLEDSAMYFCASSADRYQETQYFGPGTRLLVL.